This record covers a single TCR beta chain. Original data processing: The authors estimated nucleated cell counts from reference gene primer amplification. TCRdb's copy holds only in-frame clones and misses some; the assay was immunoSEQ multiplex PCR. Clone size and the V and J calls come from that table; the DNA yielded D and trimming. The repertoire consists of 380,000 or so clones, with about 90% occurring once and the leading ten covering approximately 1.2%. This record comes from a study of blood T cell repertoires in COVID-19. Across the study: There were acute and convalescent COVID-19 samples, and they came from the United States, Italy and Spain.

Self-reported history from a screening survey and questionnaire set each donor's cohort. Cohort 3 recovery required two negative PCRs, clearance, or symptom resolution. Germline V gene lookup returns CDR1 SGHTA and CDR2 FQGNSA. Trimming took 1 base from V and 3 from J, leaving 15 bases between them. The CDR3 covers 16 residues. J is TRBJ1-2 and V is TRBV7-2, with a weak D call TRBD1 (6 bases). This clonotype was obtained from a young man who had recovered from COVID-19. Sequencing was done on a sample of PBMCs or T cells enriched from blood (not recorded which). The CDR3 bases are TGTGCCAGCAGCTTAGATTTGCAACAGGGTTACTATGGCTACACCTTC. Protein sequence: CASSLDLQQGYYGYTF.